The 20 T cell receptor beta chains below all came from one sample that was sequenced in a study of response to subunit inactivated influenza vaccine. TCRdb re-derived calls from the RT-PCR reads in MiXCR, one entry per CDR3 protein. The sample shows around 190,000 distinct CDR3 sequences, 13% to 15% of them seen only once. This sample comprised CD8+ T cells sorted from PBMCs, obtained roughly 5 days after vaccination. The receptors were gathered from a man aged 45-65 years who received an inactivated influenza vaccine.

This clonotype was recorded a few times. The chain employs TRBV6-2 or TRBV6-3 and TRBJ2-3; D perhaps matches TRBD1 (6 bases). This CDR3 has 16 amino acids. The germline V gene encodes CDR1 MNHEY and CDR2 SVGEGT. Trimming removed 4 bases at V and 0 bases at J, with 14 bases between. The CDR3, as DNA: TGTGCCAGCAGTTCCGGGACACCCTTCAGCACAGATACGCAGTATTTT. Its translation is CASSSGTPFSTDTQYF.

In this sample, this clonotype turned up a few times. CDR3 coding DNA: TGTGCCAGCAGCCAAGGGGGTAGCTATGGCTACACCTTC. The encoded protein is CASSQGGSYGYTF. This sequence joins TRBV7-9 and TRBJ1-2, with D possibly matching TRBD1 (6 bases). Trimming cost V 5 bases and J 4 bases, with 11 bases left between them. The CDR3 sequence is 13 residues long. Germline assignment: CDR1 SEHNR and CDR2 FQNEAQ (reference sequence).

J is TRBJ2-7 and V is TRBV4-3; 12 nucleotides match TRBD2. The ends lost 0 bases at V and 0 bases at J; junction bases unmatched: 6. The CDR3 covers 18 residues. Germline V gives CDR1 LGHNA, CDR2 YSLEER. The CDR3 loop reads CASSQELAGGPLSYEQYF. CDR3 coding DNA: TGCGCCAGCAGCCAAGAGCTAGCGGGAGGGCCCCTCTCCTACGAGCAGTACTTC.

J is TRBJ2-7 and V is TRBV7-9; 7 bases map to TRBD1. Germline assignment: CDR1 SEHNR and CDR2 FQNEAQ (reference sequence). The CDR3 sequence is 13 residues long. The V gene end was trimmed by 3 bases and the J gene end by 5 bases; junction bases not matched to a gene: 4. As DNA, the CDR3 is TGTGCCAGCAGCTTCAGACAGGGTGACGAGCAGTACTTC. This gives the protein CASSFRQGDEQYF.

The chain links TRBV5-1 to TRBJ2-6; 9 bases agree with TRBD1. The CDR3 spans 17 residues. Trimming removed 4 bases from V and 0 bases from J; junction bases left unmatched: 5. In germline, CDR1 is SGHRS, CDR2 YFSETQ. This CDR3 reads CASSGGQGFSGANVLTF. CDR3 nucleotide sequence: TGCGCCAGCAGCGGGGGACAGGGTTTCTCTGGGGCCAACGTCCTGACTTTC. The variable domain in full, completed from reference TRBV5-1 and TRBJ2-6, reads KAGVTQTPRYLIKTRGQQVTLSCSPISGHRSVSWYQQTPGQGLQFLFEYFSETQRNKGNFPGRFSGRQFSNSRSEMNVSTLELGDSALYLCASSGGQGFSGANVLTFGAGSRLTVL.

This clonotype was recorded once. V is TRBV5-1 and J is TRBJ2-1; D call uncertain. CDR3 length equals 18 residues. Per the germline V gene, CDR1 is SGHRS and CDR2 is YFSETQ. V lost 0 bases and J lost 0, with 16 bases in between. The CDR3 spells CASSLAGWFPDSYNEQFF. The DNA for the CDR3 is TGCGCCAGCAGCTTGGCCGGCTGGTTCCCAGACTCCTACAATGAGCAGTTCTTC.

This rearrangement joins TRBV7-9 to TRBJ2-5; D unresolved. The V and J ends lost 9 bases and 5 bases respectively, with 10 bases between them. From germline, CDR1 is SEHNR and CDR2 FQNEAQ (reference sequence). This CDR3 has 11 amino acids. Here the CDR3 reads CASRGLETQYF. In DNA, the CDR3 is TGTGCCAGTCGCGGATTGGAGACCCAGTACTTC. The complete variable domain, with remaining parts taken from reference TRBV7-9 and TRBJ2-5, reads DTGVSQNPRHKITKRGQNVTFRCDPISEHNRLYWYRQTLGQGPEFLTYFQNEAQLEKSRLLSDRFSAERPKGSFSTLEIQRTEQGDSAMYLCASRGLETQYFGPGTRLLVL.

This clonotype was seen at least ten times. This chain uses TRBV11-2 with TRBJ2-7, with D unresolved. The CDR3 sequence is 14 residues long. Germline loops: CDR1 SGHAT, CDR2 FQNNGV. Trimming left V 1 base short and J 1 base short, with 8 bases between. CDR3 residues: CASSLGAGSYEQYF. For the CDR3, the DNA is TGTGCCAGCAGCTTAGGGGCAGGATCCTACGAGCAGTACTTC.

The chain recombines TRBV6-2 or TRBV6-3 with TRBJ2-7; D might be TRBD1 (8 bases). The CDR3 has 14 amino acids. Trimming stripped 6 bases from V and 3 bases from J, with 15 bases between. CDR1 is MNHEY and CDR2 is SVGEGT in the germline V gene. This CDR3 is CASRKQGGFYEQYF. The CDR3, as DNA: TGTGCCAGCAGGAAACAGGGGGGGTTCTACGAGCAGTACTTC.

In this sample, this clonotype turned up a few times. Here the CDR3 reads CASSQETGNLYGYTF. Here the CDR3 DNA reads TGCGCCAGCAGCCAGGAGACAGGGAACCTCTATGGCTACACCTTC. The chain has TRBV4-3 and TRBJ1-2, with 7 bases lining up with TRBD1. The CDR3 has 15 residues. Germline loops: CDR1 LGHNA, CDR2 YSLEER. V shed 3 bases, J shed 4 bases, and the junction held 8 bases outside the gene matches.

The chain combines TRBV27 with TRBJ2-7; 10 nucleotides align to TRBD2. CDR3 length equals 15 residues. The germline V gene has CDR1 MNHEY and CDR2 SMNVEV (reference sequence). Trimming cost V 5 bases and J 2 bases; bases outside gene matches: 6. CDR3 in amino acids: CASSATSGTAYEQYF. CDR3 nucleotides: TGTGCCAGCAGTGCAACTAGCGGGACAGCCTACGAGCAGTACTTC.

This chain uses TRBV9 with TRBJ1-1; a possible D gene is TRBD1 (5 bases). The CDR3 consists of 16 residues. Germline V lookup: CDR1 SGDLS, CDR2 YYNGEE. Between the trimmed V and J ends, which lost 1 base and 6 bases, there was a span of 19 bases. Here the CDR3 reads CASSVRMGEAGSEAFF. DNA for the CDR3: TGTGCCAGCAGCGTACGGATGGGGGAGGCAGGGTCTGAAGCTTTCTTT.

The chain is built from TRBV11-2 and TRBJ2-3; D ambiguous. This CDR3 is 15 amino acids long. In germline, CDR1 is SGHAT, CDR2 FQNNGV. Trimming cost V 6 bases and J 1 base, with 14 bases left between them. CDR3: CASSFWEVGTDTQYF. The DNA for the CDR3 is TGTGCCAGCAGTTTTTGGGAAGTCGGCACAGATACGCAGTATTTT.

The rearrangement uses TRBV20-1 and TRBJ2-3; 8 bases are a match to TRBD1. Trimming took 6 bases from V and 6 from J; bases not matched to a gene: 14. CDR3 length equals 15 residues. Germline lookup yields CDR1 DFQATT and CDR2 SNEGSKA (reference sequence). For the CDR3, the DNA is TGCAGTGCACCCGGACAGGGCCCCGTCTCGGATACGCAGTATTTT. Translation: CSAPGQGPVSDTQYF.

The chain carries TRBV10-3 and TRBJ2-7; D possibly corresponds to TRBD2 (7 bases). CDR3 length: 13 residues. V was trimmed by 8 bases and J by 3 bases, leaving 14 bases between them. Germline V gene data show CDR1 as ENHRY and CDR2 as SYGVKD. The CDR3 bases are TGTGCCATCGGGGGGGGGGCAAACTACGAGCAGTACTTC. It specifies CAIGGGANYEQYF.

The rearrangement links TRBV20-1 to TRBJ1-5; 8 bases match TRBD1. Germline lookup yields CDR1 DFQATT and CDR2 SNEGSKA (reference sequence). The CDR3 is 11 amino acids. V was pared by 6 bases and J by 8 bases, with 3 bases of the junction left unmatched. This chain's CDR3 is CSASTGEPQHF. CDR3 nucleotides: TGCAGTGCCTCGACAGGGGAGCCCCAGCATTTT.

This chain uses TRBV10-1 with TRBJ2-2, with 8 positions matching TRBD2. V dropped 3 bases and J dropped 2; count of bases not matched to a gene: 5. Germline V lookup: CDR1 WNHNN, CDR2 SYGVQD (reference sequence). The CDR3 extends over 16 amino acids. CDR3 bases: TGCGCCAGCAGTGAAAGCGGGGGAGCCAACACCGGGGAGCTGTTTTTT. Translated, it gives CASSESGGANTGELFF.

This clonotype occurred a few times. The chain has TRBV10-3 and TRBJ2-2; the match to TRBD2 covers 7 bases. The CDR3 has 14 amino acids. Per germline, CDR1 ENHRY and CDR2 SYGVKD. J gave up 8 bases and V 5 bases, and 8 bases lay outside the gene matches. The chain's CDR3 is CAISTGLVSGELFF. The DNA of the CDR3 is TGTGCCATCAGTACCGGACTAGTTTCTGGGGAGCTGTTTTTT.

The chain combines TRBV27 with TRBJ2-1; D is ambiguous. V was cut by 4 bases and J by 8 bases, with 9 bases left in between. The CDR3 is made up of 12 amino acids. Germline CDR1 reads MNHEY; CDR2 reads SMNVEV (reference sequence). The chain's CDR3 is CASSYGGYEQFF. As DNA, the CDR3 is TGTGCCAGCAGTTACGGCGGCTATGAGCAGTTCTTC.

The chain couples TRBV11-2 to TRBJ2-1, with 10 nucleotides matching TRBD2. Trimming removed 5 bases from V and 7 bases from J; junction bases left unmatched: 8. Germline CDR1 is SGHAT and CDR2 is FQNNGV. The CDR3 contains 15 residues. The DNA for the CDR3 is TGTGCCAGCAGCCGAGCGGGGGGGCCCGGGAATGAGCAGTTCTTC. Its protein product is CASSRAGGPGNEQFF.